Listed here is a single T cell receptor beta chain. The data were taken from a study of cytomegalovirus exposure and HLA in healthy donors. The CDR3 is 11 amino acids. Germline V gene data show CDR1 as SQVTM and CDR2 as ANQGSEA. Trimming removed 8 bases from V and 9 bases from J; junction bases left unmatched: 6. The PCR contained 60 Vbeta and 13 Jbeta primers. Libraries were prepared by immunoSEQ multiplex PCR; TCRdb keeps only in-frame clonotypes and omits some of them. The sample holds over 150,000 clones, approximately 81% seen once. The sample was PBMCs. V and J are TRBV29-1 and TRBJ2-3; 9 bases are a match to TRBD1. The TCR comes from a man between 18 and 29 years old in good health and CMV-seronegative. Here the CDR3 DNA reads TGCAGCTTACCACAGGGGGCGACGCAGTATTTT. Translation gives CSLPQGATQYF.